This TCR beta chain comes out of a study of early T cells in non-severe SARS-CoV-2 infection. V gave up 7 bases and J gave up 7 bases; unmatched junction bases: 4. Per germline, CDR1 DFQATT and CDR2 SNEGSKA (reference sequence). The CDR3 sequence is 12 residues long. Unique molecular identifiers were added to individual cDNA molecules. TCRdb processed the 5' RACE reads anew with MiXCR; each CDR3 protein has one entry. The sample lists about 52,000 distinct CDR3 sequences; 9.5% to 11% were seen once. The sequencing input was whole blood. The V call is TRBV20-1, the J call TRBJ1-5; 10 bases align to TRBD1. The TCR comes from an adult who was a healthcare worker with PCR-confirmed SARS-CoV-2 infection or an uninfected control (not recorded which). Here the CDR3 DNA reads TGCAGTGTAAGGACAGGGGGACAGCCCCAGCATTTT. This translates into CSVRTGGQPQHF.